One sample yielded the 8 T cell receptor beta chains listed below, sequenced in a study of blood T cells in healthy people across ages. Alongside a J-beta primer mix, a sample-barcoded 5' primer served in a second PCR lasting about 6 to 12 cycles. TCRdb processed the 5' RACE reads anew with MiXCR; each CDR3 protein has one entry. The sample carries some 1.1 million distinct CDR3 sequences, around two fifths recorded once. The sequenced sample was blood. The receptors here all came from a man aged 18 to 30 in good health.

The chain recombines TRBV6-1 with TRBJ1-5; D call uncertain. The CDR3 covers 14 residues. Germline values: CDR1 MNHNS, CDR2 SASEGT. Trimming stripped 1 base from V and 9 bases from J, with 13 bases between. CDR3 loop: CASSEGGLKGPQHF. CDR3 coding DNA: TGTGCCAGCAGTGAAGGAGGCCTTAAGGGGCCCCAGCATTTT.

The chain carries TRBV6-1 and TRBJ1-2; unclear D gene. The CDR3 runs 14 residues. V was pared by 6 bases and J by 10 bases, with 21 bases between. Germline CDR1 reads MNHNS; CDR2 reads SASEGT. The CDR3 region is CASSAVSRGGDYTF. The CDR3 DNA follows: TGTGCCAGCAGCGCTGTGAGTCGAGGAGGAGACTACACCTTC.

The J gene is TRBJ2-3, the V gene TRBV20-1; D possibly corresponds to TRBD1 (6 bases). V was cut by 3 bases and J by 5 bases, with 21 bases left in between. CDR3 size: 16 residues. Germline V gives CDR1 DFQATT, CDR2 SNEGSKA (reference sequence). The CDR3 region is CSARGAGRGFVDTQYF. CDR3 in DNA: TGCAGTGCTAGGGGGGCAGGAAGAGGGTTTGTAGATACGCAGTATTTT.

This clonotype was counted only a few times. V usage is TRBV29-1 and J usage is TRBJ1-1; no clear D. Germline V gives CDR1 SQVTM, CDR2 ANQGSEA. Trimming removed 2 bases at V and 0 bases at J, with 10 bases between. There are 14 residues in the CDR3. CDR3 protein: CSVERKLLNTEAFF. The CDR3 DNA follows: TGCAGCGTTGAAAGGAAGCTGTTGAACACTGAAGCTTTCTTT. The full variable domain, in which reference TRBV29-1 and TRBJ1-1 provide the parts outside the CDR3, is SAVISQKPSRDICQRGTSLTIQCQVDSQVTMMFWYRQQPGQSLTLIATANQGSEATYESGFVIDKFPISRPNLTFSTLTVSNMSPEDSSIYLCSVERKLLNTEAFFGQGTRLTVV.

The rearrangement joins TRBV27 to TRBJ1-2; tentatively, D is TRBD1 (6 bases). The CDR3 extends over 14 amino acids. The germline V gene has CDR1 MNHEY and CDR2 SMNVEV (reference sequence). Trimming removed 2 bases from V and 4 bases from J, with 11 bases in between. This CDR3 is CASSLGGPFYGYTF. The CDR3 DNA sequence: TGTGCCAGCAGTTTAGGGGGCCCCTTCTATGGCTACACCTTC.

The chain couples TRBV7-9 to TRBJ1-6; TRBD1 agrees at 7 bases. CDR3 length: 16 residues. Germline V gene sequence: CDR1 SEHNR, CDR2 FQNEAQ (reference sequence). The J segment lost 6 bases and the V segment lost 5 bases, leaving 10 bases of the junction unmatched. The CDR3 DNA follows: TGTGCCAGCAGCGTAGATTACAGGGGTGCTAATTCACCCCTCCACTTT. Translating gives CASSVDYRGANSPLHF. Full variable domain (rest looked up from reference TRBV7-9 and TRBJ1-6): DTGVSQNPRHKITKRGQNVTFRCDPISEHNRLYWYRQTLGQGPEFLTYFQNEAQLEKSRLLSDRFSAERPKGSFSTLEIQRTEQGDSAMYLCASSVDYRGANSPLHFGNGTRLTVT.

This clonotype was seen a handful of times. This chain links TRBV4-2 with TRBJ2-3; D is perhaps TRBD1 (6 bases). This CDR3 comprises 16 residues. Trimming removed 1 base from V and 1 base from J, with 12 bases in between. The germline CDR1 and CDR2 sequences are LGHNA and YNFKEQ. The CDR3 sequence is CASSQGGRGGTDTQYF. DNA of the CDR3: TGTGCCAGCAGCCAAGGGGGGCGCGGCGGCACAGATACGCAGTATTTT.

This clonotype came up a few times. The rearrangement uses TRBV9 and TRBJ2-7, with D maybe TRBD1 (5 bases). Looked up from germline, CDR1 is SGDLS and CDR2 is YYNGEE. The CDR3 has 14 residues. Between the trimmed V and J ends, which lost 4 bases and 5 bases, there was a span of 16 bases. This CDR3 is CASSLGAPSNEQYF. The CDR3 nucleotides read TGTGCCAGCAGCTTAGGGGCCCCTTCCAACGAGCAGTACTTC. The full variable domain, with the rest looked up from reference TRBV9 and TRBJ2-7, is DSGVTQTPKHLITATGQRVTLRCSPRSGDLSVYWYQQSLDQGLQFLIQYYNGEERAKGNILERFSAQQFPDLHSELNLSSLELGDSALYFCASSLGAPSNEQYFGPGTRLTVT.